This T cell receptor beta chain came from a study of blood T cells in healthy people across ages (dated by TCRdb to between 2014 and 2016). Background on the whole study: In model experiments, template switching captured about one uniquely barcoded TCR beta cDNA molecule for every two T cells. The study measured age-related changes in TCR beta repertoire diversity using deep sequencing normalized with unique cDNA molecular identifiers. Donors were grouped into four age groups: young (average roughly 15 years), middle-aged (39), aged (around 60) and long-lived (about 89). Two additional independent replicas of 1 million unique cDNA reads from the same blood draw were analyzed for two donors (one aged 18 to 30 and one aged 80 or older). The study at large found these results: Estimates of total diversity from one million sequenced T cells were regarded as lower bounds and underestimates. Compared with the aged group, the long-lived group had more naive CD4+ T cells, fewer expanded clones and increased TCR diversity, a pattern suggesting age selection. As age increased, observed TCR beta diversity per million T cells dropped in a roughly linear way, and a significant reduction was already evident by age around 41. Because the CMV infection status of the donors was unknown, age-related changes in expanded clonotypes may potentially have been confounded. Because profiling used bulk unsorted PBMCs, naive and antigen-experienced compartments could not be compared conclusively. Observed TCR beta diversity correlated strongly with the percentage of naive T cells measured by flow cytometry.

Donors were 40 or so systemically healthy Caucasian individuals from Russia aged roughly 6 to 90 years. About 10 milliliters of peripheral blood were collected from each donor into EDTA-treated Vacutainer tubes. Ficoll-Paque density-gradient centrifugation was used to isolate PBMCs, with at least 6 million obtained per sample. Total RNA was extracted from PBMCs with Trizol reagent, with at least 6 micrograms obtained per sample. For every donor, an aliquot of PBMCs went through flow cytometry to measure the percentages of naive CD45RAhigh/CD27high T cells. To prepare the library, 5' RACE was applied. The instrument given in TCRdb is Illumina HiSeq 2500. The second PCR ran for roughly 6 to 11 cycles and used a J-beta primer mix along with a sample-barcoded 5' primer. A template-switch 5' adaptor carrying 12 random nucleotides introduced a unique molecular identifier onto each TCR beta cDNA molecule. At least 2.5 million CDR3-containing paired-end reads were obtained from each sample. First-strand cDNA synthesis was performed from all RNA using the Mint cDNA synthesis kit, with priming by a TRBC-specific oligonucleotide. Following uracil-DNA glycosylase treatment, a first 18-cycle PCR with universal primers M1SS and BC2_uni_R was performed on all cDNA. Per the authors' processing: For normalization, 1 million high-quality reads, each with a distinct molecular identifier, were randomly selected from each sample. Instead of being binned into consensus sequences, reads that shared molecular identifiers were thrown out. MiTCR, set to a Q25 quality threshold and the strictest error-elimination algorithm, was used for CDR3 identification, clonotype clustering and error correction. A nonparametric unseen species model using Euler transformation provided a lower-bound estimate of total TCR beta diversity. Using fastp at Q25 and MiXCR, TCRdb reprocessed the public reads and kept productive beta chains. CDR3 protein duplicates are merged, each entry listing the most common genes and DNA. These V and J calls rely on TCRdb rather than the paper's analysis. The sample table lists approximately 800,000 distinct CDR3 sequences, under 30% of them with a count of one. The ten largest clones capture around 3% of the sample.

From a lookup of the germline V gene, CDR1 and CDR2 are SQVTM and ANQGSEA. The CDR3 numbers 17 residues from cysteine through phenylalanine. Here the CDR3 DNA is all that survives: 51 bases in frame from base 1. The germline V end is reduced by 6 bases and the J end by 7 bases; junction bases left unmatched: 18. Remarks on this clonotype: The clone's antigen remains unknown. Base-call qualities are not available, and no considerably larger clone is one nucleotide away.

These data were also filed under a second study, of T cells of mothers and their children. That second report states: Nine systemically healthy Caucasian individuals served as donors, namely three mothers together with their six children. cDNA synthesis used all of the extracted RNA, with 1.5 ug of RNA in each 15 ul reaction. Sample barcodes and 2-4 random nucleotides were added via the M1S primer in the second PCR. Over 10 million TCR beta CDR3 reads came from each mother, compared with some 3.1 million reads from each child. TCR recombination output is similarly shaped by thymic selection in related and unrelated pairs, with a minor effect exerted by inherited differences. Normalized repertoire overlap was always slightly but never significantly higher in related than unrelated mother-child pairs. No persistent microchimeric T cell clones were detected, at a sensitivity of approximately 100 clones per million clonotypes. To look for features that set related mother-child pairs apart from unrelated individuals, the researchers ran deep NGS to compare the TCR beta repertoires of mothers and children. On average, the children were roughly 11 +/- 4 years old, while the mothers were about 40 +/- 4 years old. Libraries were sequenced on Illumina HiSeq 2000 with 100+100 nt paired-end reads after adapter ligation with NEBNext reagents. To prevent cross-contamination, the mother and child libraries were prepared a month apart and were sequenced in separate runs. Between roughly 500,000 and 2,300,000 distinct TCR beta clonotypes were identified per donor. Naive TCR beta clonotypes were estimated from low-frequency clonotypes matched to each donor's FACS-determined naive share, without sorting.

This sequence originates from a boy aged 5-17 years in good health. Sequenced input: blood. Here the chain combines TRBV29-1 and TRBJ2-5; 12 central bases correspond to TRBD2. The DNA sequence is TGCAGCGTGGATTCGACTAGCGGGGGACCCAAGAATTGGACCCAGTACTTC. Translated, this gives CSVDSTSGGPKNWTQYF.